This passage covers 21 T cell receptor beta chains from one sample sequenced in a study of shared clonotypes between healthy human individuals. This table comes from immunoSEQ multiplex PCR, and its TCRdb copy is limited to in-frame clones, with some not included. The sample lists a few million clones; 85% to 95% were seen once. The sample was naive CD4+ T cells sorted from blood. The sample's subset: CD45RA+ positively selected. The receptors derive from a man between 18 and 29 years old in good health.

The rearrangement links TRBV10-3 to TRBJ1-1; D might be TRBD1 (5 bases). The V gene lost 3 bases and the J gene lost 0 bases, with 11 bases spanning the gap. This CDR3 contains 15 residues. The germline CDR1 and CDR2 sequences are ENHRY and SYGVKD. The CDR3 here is CAISERGGMNTEAFF. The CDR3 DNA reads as TGTGCCATCAGTGAACGGGGGGGGATGAACACTGAAGCTTTCTTT.

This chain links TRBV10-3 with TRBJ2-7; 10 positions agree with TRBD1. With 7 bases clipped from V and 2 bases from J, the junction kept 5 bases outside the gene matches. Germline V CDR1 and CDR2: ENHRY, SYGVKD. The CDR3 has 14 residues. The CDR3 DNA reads TGTGCCATCAATTCTGGACAGGGGGCCTACGAGCAGTACTTC. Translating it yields CAINSGQGAYEQYF.

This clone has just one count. Here the CDR3 DNA reads TGCGCCAGCAGCTATGGGGAAACCTACGAGCAGTACTTC. Its translation is CASSYGETYEQYF. This sequence joins TRBV4-1 and TRBJ2-7; D unresolved. V was pared by 5 bases and J by 2 bases, with 10 bases between. The germline V gene encodes CDR1 MGHRA and CDR2 YSYEKL. The CDR3 runs to 13 residues.

The CDR3 DNA follows: TGCGCCAGCAGCCGGGACTACACAGATACGCAGTATTTT. As protein: CASSRDYTDTQYF. The chain employs TRBV10-1 and TRBJ2-3; the match to TRBD2 covers 7 bases. CDR1 is WNHNN and CDR2 is SYGVQD in the germline V gene (reference sequence). The CDR3 consists of 13 residues. Trimming took 6 bases from V and 2 from J; bases not matched to a gene: 2.

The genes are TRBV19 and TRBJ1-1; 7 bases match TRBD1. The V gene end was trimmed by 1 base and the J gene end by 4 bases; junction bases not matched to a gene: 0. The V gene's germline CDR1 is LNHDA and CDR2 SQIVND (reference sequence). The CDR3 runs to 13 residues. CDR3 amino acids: CASSIGTGTEAFF. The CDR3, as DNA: TGTGCCAGTAGTATAGGGACAGGCACTGAAGCTTTCTTT.

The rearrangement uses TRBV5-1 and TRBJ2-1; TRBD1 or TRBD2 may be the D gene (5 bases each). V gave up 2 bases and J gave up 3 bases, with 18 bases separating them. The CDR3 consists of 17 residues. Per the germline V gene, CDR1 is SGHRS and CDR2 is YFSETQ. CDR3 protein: CASSLFLPGSNYNEQFF. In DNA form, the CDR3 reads TGCGCCAGCAGCTTATTCCTCCCAGGGAGCAACTACAATGAGCAGTTCTTC.

The CDR3 is CASSESAGPAYEQYF. The CDR3 DNA is TGCGCCAGCAGTGAGTCAGCGGGGCCCGCCTACGAGCAGTACTTC. The chain joins TRBV10-1 to TRBJ2-7; TRBD2 aligns across 7 bases. The CDR3 is made up of 15 amino acids. Germline CDR1 and CDR2: WNHNN and SYGVQD (reference sequence). V trimming: 0 bases; J trimming: 2 bases; junction bases outside the gene matches: 4.

CDR3 sequence: CASTLGQGTTGELFF. The CDR3 nucleotides are TGTGCCAGTACCTTGGGACAGGGGACTACCGGGGAGCTGTTTTTT. This chain uses TRBV19 with TRBJ2-2, with 10 bases lining up with TRBD1. The CDR3 is made up of 15 amino acids. V lost 7 bases, J lost 5 bases, and 7 bases stayed unmatched. Germline loops: CDR1 LNHDA, CDR2 SQIVND (reference sequence).

The CDR3 nucleotides are TGTGCCTGGGCTCTCACAGGGAAAACCAAAAACATTCAGTACTTC. Protein: CAWALTGKTKNIQYF. The chain couples TRBV30 to TRBJ2-4; maybe TRBD1 (6 bases). From germline, CDR1 is GTSNPN and CDR2 SVGIG (reference sequence). CDR3 length: 15 residues. The V end lost 5 bases, the J end lost 2 bases, and 16 bases lay between the germline ends.

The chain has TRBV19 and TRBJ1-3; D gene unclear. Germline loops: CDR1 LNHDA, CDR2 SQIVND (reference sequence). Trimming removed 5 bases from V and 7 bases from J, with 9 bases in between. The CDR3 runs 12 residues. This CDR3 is CASSPLSNTIYF. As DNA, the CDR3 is TGTGCCAGTAGTCCCCTGAGCAACACCATATATTTT.

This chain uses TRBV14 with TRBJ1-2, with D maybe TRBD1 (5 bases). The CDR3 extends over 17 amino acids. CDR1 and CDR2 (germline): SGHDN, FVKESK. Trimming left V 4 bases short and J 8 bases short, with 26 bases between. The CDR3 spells CASSRFKGIATEGGYTF. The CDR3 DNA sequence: TGTGCCAGCAGCCGATTCAAGGGGATTGCGACAGAAGGAGGCTACACCTTC.

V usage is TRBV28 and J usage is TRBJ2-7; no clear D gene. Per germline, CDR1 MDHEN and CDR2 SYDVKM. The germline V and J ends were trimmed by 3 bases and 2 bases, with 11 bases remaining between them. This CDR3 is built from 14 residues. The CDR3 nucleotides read TGTGCCAGCAGTTTGGCCAGCCCCCCCTACGAGCAGTACTTC. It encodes CASSLASPPYEQYF.

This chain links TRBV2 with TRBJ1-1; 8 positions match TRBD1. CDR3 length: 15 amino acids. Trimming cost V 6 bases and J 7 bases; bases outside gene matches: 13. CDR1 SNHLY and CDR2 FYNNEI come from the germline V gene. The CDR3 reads CASRTQDRGPYEAFF. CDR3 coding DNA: TGTGCCAGCAGGACCCAAGACAGGGGACCCTATGAAGCTTTCTTT.

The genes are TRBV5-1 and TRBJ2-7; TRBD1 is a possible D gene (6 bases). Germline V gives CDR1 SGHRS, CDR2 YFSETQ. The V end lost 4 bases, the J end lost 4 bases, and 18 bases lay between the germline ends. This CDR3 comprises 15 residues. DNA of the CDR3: TGCGCCAGCAGCCCATTAACAGGGTTGTTATACGAGCAGTACTTC. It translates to CASSPLTGLLYEQYF.

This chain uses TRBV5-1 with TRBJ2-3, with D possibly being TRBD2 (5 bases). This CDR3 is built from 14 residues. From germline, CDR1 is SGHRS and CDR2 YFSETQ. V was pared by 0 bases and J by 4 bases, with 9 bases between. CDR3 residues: CASSLGSGPDTQYF. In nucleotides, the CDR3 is TGCGCCAGCAGCTTGGGCAGCGGACCAGATACGCAGTATTTT.

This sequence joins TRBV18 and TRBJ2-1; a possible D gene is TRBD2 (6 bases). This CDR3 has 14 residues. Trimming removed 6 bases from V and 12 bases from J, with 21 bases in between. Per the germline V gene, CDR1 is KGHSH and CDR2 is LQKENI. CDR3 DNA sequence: TGTGCCAGCTCCCTCGGGACCGCCGAGCGGGTGCAGTTCTTC. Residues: CASSLGTAERVQFF.

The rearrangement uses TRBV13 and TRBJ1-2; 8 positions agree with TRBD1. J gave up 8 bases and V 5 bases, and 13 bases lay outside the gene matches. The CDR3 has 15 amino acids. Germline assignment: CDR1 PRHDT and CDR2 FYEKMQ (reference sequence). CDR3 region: CASSLTPGGVGGYTF. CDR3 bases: TGTGCCAGCAGCCTCACCCCAGGGGGCGTAGGGGGCTACACCTTC. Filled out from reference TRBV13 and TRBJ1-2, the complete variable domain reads AAGVIQSPRHLIKEKRETATLKCYPIPRHDTVYWYQQGPGQDPQFLISFYEKMQSDKGSIPDRFSAQQFSDYHSELNMSSLELGDSALYFCASSLTPGGVGGYTFGSGTRLTVV.

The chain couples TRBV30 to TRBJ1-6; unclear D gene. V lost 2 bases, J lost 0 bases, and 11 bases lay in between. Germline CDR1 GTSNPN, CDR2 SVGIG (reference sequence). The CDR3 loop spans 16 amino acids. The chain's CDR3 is CAWSHIQSSYNSPLHF. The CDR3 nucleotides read TGTGCCTGGAGTCATATACAGAGCTCCTATAATTCACCCCTCCACTTT.

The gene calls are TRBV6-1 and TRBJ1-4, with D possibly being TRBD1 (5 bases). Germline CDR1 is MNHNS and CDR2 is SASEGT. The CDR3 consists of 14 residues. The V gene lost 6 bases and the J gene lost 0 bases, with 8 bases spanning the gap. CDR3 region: CASRDRSTNEKLFF. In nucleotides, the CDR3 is TGTGCCAGCAGAGACAGATCAACTAATGAAAAACTGTTTTTT.

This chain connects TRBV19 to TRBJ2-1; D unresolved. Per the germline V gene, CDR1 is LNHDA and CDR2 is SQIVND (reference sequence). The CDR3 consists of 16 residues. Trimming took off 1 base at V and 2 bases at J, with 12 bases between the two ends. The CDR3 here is CASSIAGPGPYNEQFF. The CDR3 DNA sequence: TGTGCCAGTAGTATAGCAGGCCCCGGCCCCTACAATGAGCAGTTCTTC.

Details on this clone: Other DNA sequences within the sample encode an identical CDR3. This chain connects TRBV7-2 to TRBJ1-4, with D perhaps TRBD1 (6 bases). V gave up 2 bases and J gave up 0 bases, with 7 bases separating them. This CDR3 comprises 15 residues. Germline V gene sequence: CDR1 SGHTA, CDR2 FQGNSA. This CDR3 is CASSLQGTTNEKLFF. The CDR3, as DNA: TGTGCCAGCAGCTTACAGGGGACAACTAATGAAAAACTGTTTTTT.